This T cell receptor (beta chain) stems from a study of shared clonotypes between healthy human individuals. Findings and limits, study-wide: Even with large depth, rarefaction showed that sorted-subset sequencing was incomplete.

A note on this clone: Its specificity is unknown.

Clones were read by immunoSEQ multiplex PCR, and TCRdb kept only the in-frame ones, dropping some. The table lists more than 550,000 clones, just over 90% of them singletons, with 24% in the top ten. There are 14 residues in the CDR3. V was clipped by 4 bases and J by 4 bases; unmatched bases: 6. Germline CDR1 SGHTA, CDR2 FQGNSA. Cells designated naive CD8 were CD45RO-negative and were positively selected for CCR7, with terminally differentiated effector memory CD45RA+ cells excluded. Sequences were obtained from naive CD8+ T cells sorted from blood. The receptor's source is a man aged 25 to 40 in good health. The chain has TRBV7-2 and TRBJ1-2; 7 bases fit TRBD1. The CDR3, as DNA: TGTGCCAGCAGCTATACAGGGGCACTCTATGGCTACACCTTC. This translates into CASSYTGALYGYTF.